The 28 T cell receptor beta chains listed next were all sequenced from one sample in a study of T cell repertoires in cytomegalovirus infection. MiXCR, applied by TCRdb to the reads, yields one record per CDR3 protein. The sample shows about half a million distinct CDR3 sequences, more than 40% of them seen only once. These receptors have no known antigen. Sequenced material: cultured PBMCs, taken from culture after CMV antigen stimulation. These receptors were collected from a human donor in good health (CMV status not recorded). Some clones in this sample may be carry-over from other donors' samples.

The chain combines TRBV4-3 with TRBJ1-5; D is unclear. This CDR3 region has 15 residues. V lost 1 base to trimming and J lost 1 base, with 8 bases between them. Germline CDR1 and CDR2: LGHNA and YSLEER. CDR3 DNA: TGCGCCAGCAGCCAAGGGTCGGGGAGCAATCAGCCCCAGCATTTT. It translates to CASSQGSGSNQPQHF.

There are a few counts of this clonotype. The CDR3 DNA follows: TGTGCCAGCAGGAGGCCGGGAGTCCGAACCGGGGAGCTGTTTTTT. Translation gives CASRRPGVRTGELFF. The chain couples TRBV11-2 to TRBJ2-2; TRBD2 is a possible D gene (6 bases). Germline V CDR1 and CDR2: SGHAT, FQNNGV. The CDR3 totals 15 residues. V was trimmed by 6 bases and J by 5 bases, leaving 16 bases between them. Looking up the rest from reference TRBV11-2 and TRBJ2-2 gives the full variable domain: EAGVAQSPRYKIIEKRQSVAFWCNPISGHATLYWYQQILGQGPKLLIQFQNNGVVDDSQLPKDRFSAERLKGVDSTLKIQPAKLEDSAVYLCASRRPGVRTGELFFGEGSRLTVL.

This clonotype was seen only a few times. This chain links TRBV7-7 with TRBJ2-7; the match to TRBD2 covers 7 bases. CDR1 is SSHAT, CDR2 FNYEAQ, per germline (reference sequence). The CDR3 runs 13 residues. V lost 5 bases and J lost 5; bases outside the gene matches: 6. Here the CDR3 reads CASSRGVGDEQYF. In DNA form, the CDR3 reads TGTGCCAGCAGCCGGGGGGTGGGTGACGAGCAGTACTTC.

This clonotype came up a few times. J is TRBJ2-6 and V is TRBV19; D remains ambiguous. Looked up from germline, CDR1 is LNHDA and CDR2 is SQIVND (reference sequence). This CDR3 region has 17 residues. V lost 3 bases, J lost 0 bases, and 12 bases lay in between. CDR3 nucleotides: TGTGCCAGTAGTATTACCCTTTCGACCTCTGGGGCCAACGTCCTGACTTTC. It encodes CASSITLSTSGANVLTF.

The J gene is TRBJ2-1, the V gene TRBV7-2; perhaps TRBD2 as D (5 bases). The CDR3 has 14 amino acids. Trimming took off 2 bases at V and 3 bases at J, with 8 bases between the two ends. The V gene's germline CDR1 is SGHTA and CDR2 FQGNSA. The CDR3 sequence: CASSLRGYYNEQFF. CDR3 coding DNA: TGTGCCAGCAGCTTACGGGGTTACTACAATGAGCAGTTCTTC.

Only a few counts were recorded for this clonotype. V usage is TRBV5-5 and J usage is TRBJ2-7; D possibly corresponds to TRBD1 (5 bases). Between the trimmed V and J ends, which lost 2 bases and 6 bases, there was a span of 18 bases. Per germline, CDR1 SGHKS and CDR2 YYEKEE (reference sequence). The CDR3 has 15 amino acids. CDR3 protein: CASSFGGQGTGEQYF. The CDR3 nucleotides read TGTGCCAGCAGCTTCGGTGGGCAGGGTACGGGCGAGCAGTACTTC.

The gene calls are TRBV27 and TRBJ2-7; 7 nucleotides match TRBD1. This CDR3 is 15 amino acids long. Germline V gene sequence: CDR1 MNHEY, CDR2 SMNVEV (reference sequence). V lost 6 bases to trimming and J lost 0 bases; unmatched junction nucleotides: 8. CDR3 DNA sequence: TGTGCCAGCAGCCCCGGGACAGTCAACTCCTACGAGCAGTACTTC. Amino acids: CASSPGTVNSYEQYF.

This clonotype has a handful of counts. The gene calls are TRBV6-8 and TRBJ2-2; weak D call: TRBD1 (6 bases). CDR3 size: 14 residues. Germline CDR1 is MNHGY and CDR2 is SAAAGT. V lost 3 bases, J lost 6 bases, and 11 bases lay in between. The CDR3 DNA reads as TGTGCCAGCAGTTATGGCAGGGGCCCCGGGGAGCTGTTTTTT. The encoded protein is CASSYGRGPGELFF.

This clonotype has a handful of counts. The rearrangement links TRBV7-8 to TRBJ2-1, with 7 bases lining up with TRBD2. V was pared by 5 bases and J by 12 bases, with 7 bases of the junction left unmatched. CDR1 is SGHVS, CDR2 FQNEAQ, per germline. The CDR3 is 12 amino acids. This CDR3 reads CASSTSGTMQFF. The CDR3, as DNA: TGTGCCAGCAGCACCTCCGGGACTATGCAGTTCTTC.

CDR3 sequence reads: CASSYSETQYF. CDR3 bases: TGTGCCAGCAGTTACTCGGAGACCCAGTACTTC. The chain couples TRBV6-5 to TRBJ2-5; D remains ambiguous. Germline V gene sequence: CDR1 MNHEY, CDR2 SVGAGI. With 0 bases removed from V and 5 bases from J, the gap between germline ends came to 1 base. This CDR3 has 11 amino acids.

In this sample, this clonotype turned up a few times. The chain employs TRBV7-8 and TRBJ1-2, with D maybe TRBD1 (6 bases). V shed 2 bases and J shed 4 bases, with 17 bases lying between them. Germline assignment: CDR1 SGHVS and CDR2 FQNEAQ. The CDR3 totals 16 residues. Here the CDR3 reads CASSLSPSHRAYGYTF. The CDR3 DNA sequence: TGTGCCAGCAGCTTAAGCCCCTCCCACAGGGCCTATGGCTACACCTTC.

The gene calls are TRBV2 and TRBJ1-1; 7 bases agree with TRBD1. From germline, CDR1 is SNHLY and CDR2 FYNNEI. With 4 bases clipped from V and 8 bases from J, the junction kept 10 bases outside the gene matches. CDR3 length: 14 amino acids. CDR3 coding DNA: TGTGCCAGCAGTGGGGGACAGCGTGAGACCGAAGCTTTCTTT. It codes for CASSGGQRETEAFF.

This clonotype has a handful of counts. This rearrangement joins TRBV7-9 to TRBJ1-2; D is possibly TRBD1 (5 bases). V dropped 3 bases and J dropped 9 bases, with 17 bases sitting between them. Per germline, CDR1 SEHNR and CDR2 FQNEAQ (reference sequence). There are 14 residues in the CDR3. The CDR3 protein is CASSLGGVGERYTF. In DNA form, the CDR3 reads TGTGCCAGCAGCTTGGGAGGGGTCGGGGAACGCTACACCTTC.

The gene calls are TRBV7-2 and TRBJ2-1; weak D call: TRBD2 (5 bases). The V gene's germline CDR1 is SGHTA and CDR2 FQGNSA. With 5 bases removed from V and 0 bases from J, the gap between germline ends came to 14 bases. This CDR3 spans 16 amino acids. CDR3 in amino acids: CASSPPRASSYNEQFF. The CDR3 bases are TGTGCCAGCAGCCCACCGAGGGCTAGCTCCTACAATGAGCAGTTCTTC.

The rearrangement uses TRBV12-3 or TRBV12-4 and TRBJ1-2; weak D call: TRBD1 (5 bases). V lost 6 bases, J lost 3 bases, and 14 bases lay in between. The length of the CDR3 is 14 residues. The CDR3 loop reads CASSPGADYYGYTF. In DNA form, the CDR3 reads TGTGCCAGCAGCCCCGGGGCGGACTACTATGGCTACACCTTC.

The chain employs TRBV7-2 and TRBJ2-1; D perhaps matches TRBD1 (5 bases). Trimming left V 1 base short and J 5 bases short, with 15 bases between. The CDR3 is 16 residues long. Germline V gene data show CDR1 as SGHTA and CDR2 as FQGNSA. Here the CDR3 reads CASSLGAGKGHNEQFF. The CDR3 DNA reads as TGTGCCAGCAGCTTAGGGGCAGGGAAGGGTCACAATGAGCAGTTCTTC. Full variable domain (remainder filled in from reference TRBV7-2 and TRBJ2-1): GAGVSQSPSNKVTEKGKDVELRCDPISGHTALYWYRQSLGQGLEFLIYFQGNSAPDKSGLPSDRFSAERTGGSVSTLTIQRTQQEDSAVYLCASSLGAGKGHNEQFFGPGTRLTVL.

This clonotype was observed a few times. The chain has TRBV6-7 and TRBJ2-1; D is undetermined. TRBV6-7 is an open reading frame whose function is uncertain. CDR3 length: 18 residues. V was clipped by 2 bases and J by 3 bases, with 20 bases between them. CDR3 region: CASSYPRLMERNYNEQFF. CDR3 coding DNA: TGTGCCAGCAGTTACCCCCGTTTAATGGAGCGTAACTACAATGAGCAGTTCTTC.

This clonotype was recorded once. The chain links TRBV20-1 to TRBJ2-3; D is ambiguous. Deletions cut 6 bases from V and 6 bases from J, with 16 bases between. The CDR3 extends over 13 amino acids. Germline CDR1 is DFQATT and CDR2 is SNEGSKA (reference sequence). This CDR3 reads CSALDRSPDTQYF. The CDR3 DNA is TGCAGTGCCCTGGACCGGTCTCCCGATACGCAGTATTTT.

This sequence joins TRBV7-2 and TRBJ2-1; perhaps TRBD2 as D (6 bases). Germline V gene lookup returns CDR1 SGHTA and CDR2 FQGNSA. V lost 1 base to trimming and J lost 10 bases, with 14 bases between them. The CDR3 totals 14 residues. The CDR3 sequence: CASSLDPGSGEQFF. CDR3 nucleotides: TGTGCCAGCAGCTTAGACCCCGGGAGTGGCGAGCAGTTCTTC.

V is TRBV11-2 and J is TRBJ2-5; D might be TRBD2 (5 bases). The germline V gene has CDR1 SGHAT and CDR2 FQNNGV. The CDR3 sequence is 17 residues long. Trimming pared 0 bases from V and 5 bases from J, leaving 19 bases between. The DNA of the CDR3 is TGTGCCAGCAGCTTAGATATAGCCGGGATGCCCGGGGAGACCCAGTACTTC. Translation gives CASSLDIAGMPGETQYF.

The chain links TRBV5-6 to TRBJ2-7, with 7 bases fitting TRBD2. This CDR3 contains 15 residues. Germline CDR1 is SGHDT and CDR2 is YYEEEE. V gave up 0 bases and J gave up 2 bases; unmatched junction bases: 5. CDR3 sequence (DNA): TGTGCCAGCAGCTTGGAGGCTAGCGGAACCTACGAGCAGTACTTC. Its translation: CASSLEASGTYEQYF.

This clonotype was detected a few times. The gene calls are TRBV20-1 and TRBJ2-7; perhaps TRBD1 as D (6 bases). The CDR3 has 13 amino acids. With 3 bases removed from V and 5 bases from J, the gap between germline ends came to 14 bases. CDR1 and CDR2 (germline): DFQATT, SNEGSKA (reference sequence). The CDR3 protein is CSARRGQGNEQYF. CDR3 in DNA: TGCAGTGCTAGGAGAGGTCAGGGGAACGAGCAGTACTTC.

This CDR3 reads CASSLAPRAPTGELFF. The CDR3, as DNA: TGTGCCAGCAGCTTAGCGCCCAGGGCACCCACCGGGGAGCTGTTTTTT. J is TRBJ2-2 and V is TRBV7-2; TRBD1 is a possible D gene (5 bases). Germline CDR1 is SGHTA and CDR2 is FQGNSA. Trimming removed 0 bases from V and 4 bases from J, with 12 bases in between. The CDR3 totals 16 residues.

This clonotype was picked up a small number of times. The chain combines TRBV7-9 with TRBJ2-7, with TRBD1 as a possible D gene (6 bases). The germline V gene has CDR1 SEHNR and CDR2 FQNEAQ (reference sequence). V was pared by 7 bases and J by 2 bases, with 18 bases between. This CDR3 contains 15 residues. CDR3 in DNA: TGTGCCAGCACTCCTGGGGGCGCGGGCCCCTACGAGCAGTACTTC. Protein product: CASTPGGAGPYEQYF.

This chain joins TRBV7-6 and TRBJ2-5; D gene uncertain. V was shortened by 5 bases and J by 4 bases, with 11 bases between the two germline ends. The CDR3 extends over 13 amino acids. Per germline, CDR1 SGHVS and CDR2 FNYEAQ. In DNA form, the CDR3 reads TGTGCCAGCAGCCCCCAGCCGACAGAGACCCAGTACTTC. Residues: CASSPQPTETQYF.

This clonotype came up a few times. The rearrangement uses TRBV6-8 and TRBJ2-2; 10 bases are a match to TRBD1. Per germline, CDR1 MNHGY and CDR2 SAAAGT. The J segment lost 3 bases and the V segment lost 6 bases, leaving 4 bases of the junction unmatched. This CDR3 contains 15 residues. CDR3 in amino acids: CASSGDRGHTGELFF. CDR3 DNA: TGTGCCAGCAGCGGCGACAGGGGGCACACCGGGGAGCTGTTTTTT.

On this clonotype: The junction does not match germline at one end; this may be a read error. V usage is TRBV6-2 or TRBV6-3 and J usage is TRBJ2-4; D perhaps matches TRBD2 (6 bases). Germline CDR1 is MNHEY and CDR2 is SVGEGT. The CDR3 loop spans 14 amino acids. CDR3 sequence reads: CASSLTGGKNVQYF. In DNA form, the CDR3 reads TGTGCCAGCAGTTTGACCGGGGGAAAAAACGTTCAGTACTTC.

The chain has TRBV7-2 and TRBJ1-3; 7 bases agree with TRBD1. The CDR3 has 15 amino acids. In germline, CDR1 is SGHTA, CDR2 FQGNSA. V shed 11 bases and J 0 bases; nucleotides not matched to a gene: 10. The CDR3, as DNA: TGTGCCTCCATCGACAGGGCGAACTCTGGAAACACCATATATTTT. Amino acid sequence: CASIDRANSGNTIYF.